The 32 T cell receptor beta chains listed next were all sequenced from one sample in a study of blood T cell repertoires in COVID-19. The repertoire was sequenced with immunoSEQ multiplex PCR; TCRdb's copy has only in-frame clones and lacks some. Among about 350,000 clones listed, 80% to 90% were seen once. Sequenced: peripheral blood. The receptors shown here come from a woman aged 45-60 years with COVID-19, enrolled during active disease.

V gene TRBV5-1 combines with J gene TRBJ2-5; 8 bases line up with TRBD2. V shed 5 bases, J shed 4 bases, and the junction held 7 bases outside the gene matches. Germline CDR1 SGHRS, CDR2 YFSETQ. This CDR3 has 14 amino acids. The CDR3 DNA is TGCGCCAGCAGTACGGGAGGGCCGGGAGAGACCCAGTACTTC. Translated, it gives CASSTGGPGETQYF.

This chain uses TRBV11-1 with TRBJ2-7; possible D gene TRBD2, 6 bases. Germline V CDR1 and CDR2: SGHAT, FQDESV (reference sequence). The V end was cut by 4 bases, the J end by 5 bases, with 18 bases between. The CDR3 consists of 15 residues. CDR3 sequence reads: CASSSPYGSGHEQYF. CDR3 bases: TGTGCCAGCAGCTCCCCCTACGGGAGTGGGCACGAGCAGTACTTC.

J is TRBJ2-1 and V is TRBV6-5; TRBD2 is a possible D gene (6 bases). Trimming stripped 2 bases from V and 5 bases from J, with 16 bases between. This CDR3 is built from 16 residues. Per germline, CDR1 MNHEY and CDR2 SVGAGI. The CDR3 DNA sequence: TGTGCCAGCAGTTACGACGCGCCGGGACTGAACAATGAGCAGTTCTTC. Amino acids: CASSYDAPGLNNEQFF.

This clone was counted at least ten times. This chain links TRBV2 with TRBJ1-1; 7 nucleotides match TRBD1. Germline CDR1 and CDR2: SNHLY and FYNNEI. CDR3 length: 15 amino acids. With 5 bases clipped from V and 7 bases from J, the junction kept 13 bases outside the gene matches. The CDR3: CASSRWTGYLSEAFF. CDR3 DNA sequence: TGTGCCAGCAGTCGATGGACAGGATATCTAAGTGAAGCTTTCTTT.

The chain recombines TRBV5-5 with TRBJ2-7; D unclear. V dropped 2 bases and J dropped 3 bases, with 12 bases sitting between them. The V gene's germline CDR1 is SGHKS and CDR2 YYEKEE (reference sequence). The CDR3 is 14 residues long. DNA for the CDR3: TGTGCCAGCAGCTTACTACAATCTCACTACGAGCAGTACTTC. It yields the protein CASSLLQSHYEQYF.

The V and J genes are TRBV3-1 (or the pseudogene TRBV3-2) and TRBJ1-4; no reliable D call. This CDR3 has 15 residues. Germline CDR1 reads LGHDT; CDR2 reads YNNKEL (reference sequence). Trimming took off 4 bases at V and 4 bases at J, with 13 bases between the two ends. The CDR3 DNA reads TGTGCCAGCAGCCCTCCGGGGAGGGATAATGAAAAACTGTTTTTT. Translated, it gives CASSPPGRDNEKLFF.

The CDR3 region has the DNA TGTGCCAGCAGCCTTAGCGGGGTGACCTCCTACGAGCAGTACTTC. It specifies CASSLSGVTSYEQYF. The chain is built from TRBV7-9 and TRBJ2-7; TRBD2 matches 8 bases. Germline V gives CDR1 SEHNR, CDR2 FQNEAQ (reference sequence). This CDR3 has 15 residues. Trimming took 5 bases from V and 0 from J; bases not matched to a gene: 6. The full variable domain, rest sourced from reference TRBV7-9 and TRBJ2-7, is DTGVSQNPRHKITKRGQNVTFRCDPISEHNRLYWYRQTLGQGPEFLTYFQNEAQLEKSRLLSDRFSAERPKGSFSTLEIQRTEQGDSAMYLCASSLSGVTSYEQYFGPGTRLTVT.

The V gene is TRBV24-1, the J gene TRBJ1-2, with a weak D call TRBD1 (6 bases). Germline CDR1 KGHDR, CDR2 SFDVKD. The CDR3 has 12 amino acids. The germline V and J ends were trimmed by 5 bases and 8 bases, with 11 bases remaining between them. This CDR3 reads CATSAGGGGYTF. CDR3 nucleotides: TGTGCCACCAGTGCCGGGGGGGGCGGCTACACCTTC.

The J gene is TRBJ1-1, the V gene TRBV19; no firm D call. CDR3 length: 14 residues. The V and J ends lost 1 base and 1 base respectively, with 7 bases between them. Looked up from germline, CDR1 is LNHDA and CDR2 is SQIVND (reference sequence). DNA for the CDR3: TGTGCCAGTAGTATAGTGGCATGGAACACTGAAGCTTTCTTT. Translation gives CASSIVAWNTEAFF.

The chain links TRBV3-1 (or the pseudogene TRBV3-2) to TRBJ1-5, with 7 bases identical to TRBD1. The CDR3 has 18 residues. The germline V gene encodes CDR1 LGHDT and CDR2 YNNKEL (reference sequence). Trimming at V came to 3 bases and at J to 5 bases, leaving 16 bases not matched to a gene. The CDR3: CASSQMTSDRPRDQPQHF. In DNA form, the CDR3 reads TGTGCCAGCAGCCAGATGACTTCGGACAGGCCGAGGGATCAGCCCCAGCATTTT.

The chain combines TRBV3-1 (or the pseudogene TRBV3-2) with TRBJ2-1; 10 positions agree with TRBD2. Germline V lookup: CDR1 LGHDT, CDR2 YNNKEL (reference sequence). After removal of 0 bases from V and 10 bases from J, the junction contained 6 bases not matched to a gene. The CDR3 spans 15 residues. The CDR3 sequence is CASSQDLAGDREQFF. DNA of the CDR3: TGTGCCAGCAGCCAAGATCTAGCGGGAGACCGAGAGCAGTTCTTC.

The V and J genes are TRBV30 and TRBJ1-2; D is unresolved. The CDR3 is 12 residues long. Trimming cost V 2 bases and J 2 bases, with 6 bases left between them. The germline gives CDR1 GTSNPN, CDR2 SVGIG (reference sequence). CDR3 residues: CAWSPRNYGYTF. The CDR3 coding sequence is TGTGCCTGGAGTCCGAGGAACTATGGCTACACCTTC.

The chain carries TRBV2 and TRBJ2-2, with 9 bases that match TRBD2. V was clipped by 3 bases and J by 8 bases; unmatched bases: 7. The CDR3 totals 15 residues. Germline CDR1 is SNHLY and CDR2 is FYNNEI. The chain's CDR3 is CASSEVAGAAGELFF. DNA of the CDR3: TGTGCCAGCAGTGAGGTAGCGGGGGCGGCTGGGGAGCTGTTTTTT.

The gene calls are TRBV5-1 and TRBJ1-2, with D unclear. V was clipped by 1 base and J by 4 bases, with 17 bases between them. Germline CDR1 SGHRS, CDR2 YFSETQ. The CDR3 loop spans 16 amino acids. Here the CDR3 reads CASSLFTVSTGYGYTF. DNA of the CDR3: TGCGCCAGCAGCTTGTTCACGGTTTCCACTGGCTATGGCTACACCTTC. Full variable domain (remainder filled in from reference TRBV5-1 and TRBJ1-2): KAGVTQTPRYLIKTRGQQVTLSCSPISGHRSVSWYQQTPGQGLQFLFEYFSETQRNKGNFPGRFSGRQFSNSRSEMNVSTLELGDSALYLCASSLFTVSTGYGYTFGSGTRLTVV.

As DNA, the CDR3 is TGCGCCAGCAGCTTGGCTGCGGGCCGCTCCTACGAGCAGTACTTC. Translated, it gives CASSLAAGRSYEQYF. The chain is built from TRBV5-1 and TRBJ2-7, with D perhaps TRBD2 (5 bases). The CDR3 length is 15 residues. The germline gives CDR1 SGHRS, CDR2 YFSETQ. The V and J ends lost 0 bases and 0 bases respectively, with 10 bases between them.

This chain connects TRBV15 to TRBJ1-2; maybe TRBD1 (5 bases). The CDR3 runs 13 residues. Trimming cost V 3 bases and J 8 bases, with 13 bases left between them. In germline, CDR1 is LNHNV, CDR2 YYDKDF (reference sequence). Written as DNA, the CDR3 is TGTGCCACCAGCAGTGGCAGGGCAGAAGGCTACACCTTC. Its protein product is CATSSGRAEGYTF.

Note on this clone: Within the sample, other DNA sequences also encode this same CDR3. DNA for the CDR3: TGTGCCAGTAGTATAGCAGGATACGAGCAGTACTTC. It encodes CASSIAGYEQYF. The V call is TRBV19, the J call TRBJ2-7; D gene uncertain. Trimming removed 1 base at V and 4 bases at J, with 5 bases between. Germline assignment: CDR1 LNHDA and CDR2 SQIVND (reference sequence). The length of the CDR3 is 12 residues. Full variable domain (rest looked up from reference TRBV19 and TRBJ2-7): DGGITQSPKYLFRKEGQNVTLSCEQNLNHDAMYWYRQDPGQGLRLIYYSQIVNDFQKGDIAEGYSVSREKKESFPLTVTSAQKNPTAFYLCASSIAGYEQYFGPGTRLTVT.

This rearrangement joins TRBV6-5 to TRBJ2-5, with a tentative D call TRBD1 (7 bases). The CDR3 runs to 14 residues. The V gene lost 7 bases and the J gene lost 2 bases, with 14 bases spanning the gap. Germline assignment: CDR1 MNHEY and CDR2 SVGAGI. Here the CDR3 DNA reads TGTGCCAGCACCCGCGGGACAGAGCAAGAGACCCAGTACTTC. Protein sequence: CASTRGTEQETQYF.

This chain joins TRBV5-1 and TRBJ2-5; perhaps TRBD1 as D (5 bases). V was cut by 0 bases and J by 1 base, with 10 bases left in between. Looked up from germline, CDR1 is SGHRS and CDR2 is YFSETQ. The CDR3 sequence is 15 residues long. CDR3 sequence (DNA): TGCGCCAGCAGCTTGGGGGGCAGGGTCCAAGAGACCCAGTACTTC. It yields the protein CASSLGGRVQETQYF.

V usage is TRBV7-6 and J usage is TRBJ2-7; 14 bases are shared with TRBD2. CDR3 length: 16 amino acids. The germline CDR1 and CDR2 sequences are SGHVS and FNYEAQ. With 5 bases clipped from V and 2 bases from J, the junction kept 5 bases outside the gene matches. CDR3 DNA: TGTGCCAGCAGCGCCAGACTAGCGGGAGGGACCTACGAGCAGTACTTC. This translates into CASSARLAGGTYEQYF.

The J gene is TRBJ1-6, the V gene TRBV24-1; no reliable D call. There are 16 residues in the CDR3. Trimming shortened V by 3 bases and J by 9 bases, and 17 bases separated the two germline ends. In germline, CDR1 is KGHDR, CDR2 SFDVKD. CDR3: CATSDRTPGDCSPLHF. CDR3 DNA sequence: TGTGCCACCAGTGATAGGACCCCGGGAGATTGTTCACCCCTCCACTTT.

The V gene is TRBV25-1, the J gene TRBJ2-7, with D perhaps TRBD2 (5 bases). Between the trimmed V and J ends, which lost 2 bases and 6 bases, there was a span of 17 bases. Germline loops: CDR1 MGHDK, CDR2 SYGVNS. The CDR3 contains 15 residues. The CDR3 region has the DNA TGTGCCAGCAGTGAACCAGAAGGGAGTATGGGCGAGCAGTACTTC. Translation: CASSEPEGSMGEQYF.

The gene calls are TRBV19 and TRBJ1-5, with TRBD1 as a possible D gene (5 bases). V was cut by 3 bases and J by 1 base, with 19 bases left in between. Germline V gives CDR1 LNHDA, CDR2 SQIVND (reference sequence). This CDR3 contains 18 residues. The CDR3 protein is CASSIPTFLDRSNQPQHF. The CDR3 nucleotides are TGTGCCAGTAGTATCCCCACATTCTTAGACAGAAGCAATCAGCCCCAGCATTTT.

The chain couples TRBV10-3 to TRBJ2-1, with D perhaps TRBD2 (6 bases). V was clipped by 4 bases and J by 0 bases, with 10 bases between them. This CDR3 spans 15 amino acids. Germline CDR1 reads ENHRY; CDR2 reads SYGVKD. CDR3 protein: CAISVGRGSYNEQFF. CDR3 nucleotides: TGTGCCATCAGTGTGGGGCGGGGCTCCTACAATGAGCAGTTCTTC.

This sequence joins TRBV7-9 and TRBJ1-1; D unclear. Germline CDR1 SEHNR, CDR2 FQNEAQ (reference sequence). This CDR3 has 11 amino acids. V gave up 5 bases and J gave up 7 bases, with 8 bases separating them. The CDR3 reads CASSLGGEAFF. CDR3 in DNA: TGTGCCAGCAGCCTCGGAGGTGAAGCTTTCTTT. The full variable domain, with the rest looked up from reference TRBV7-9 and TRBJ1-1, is DTGVSQNPRHKITKRGQNVTFRCDPISEHNRLYWYRQTLGQGPEFLTYFQNEAQLEKSRLLSDRFSAERPKGSFSTLEIQRTEQGDSAMYLCASSLGGEAFFGQGTRLTVV.

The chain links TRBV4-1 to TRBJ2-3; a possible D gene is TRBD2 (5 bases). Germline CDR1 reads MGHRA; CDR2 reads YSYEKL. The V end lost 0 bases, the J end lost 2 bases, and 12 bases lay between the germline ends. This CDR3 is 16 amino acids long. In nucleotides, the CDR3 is TGCGCCAGCAGCCAAGATCTACTAGTCACCACAGATACGCAGTATTTT. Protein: CASSQDLLVTTDTQYF.

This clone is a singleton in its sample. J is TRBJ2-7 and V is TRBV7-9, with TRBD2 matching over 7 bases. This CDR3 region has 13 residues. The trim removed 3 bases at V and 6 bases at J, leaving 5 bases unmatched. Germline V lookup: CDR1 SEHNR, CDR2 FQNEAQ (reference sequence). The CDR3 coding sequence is TGTGCCAGCAGCTTGGGCGGGAGTCCCGAGCAGTACTTC. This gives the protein CASSLGGSPEQYF.

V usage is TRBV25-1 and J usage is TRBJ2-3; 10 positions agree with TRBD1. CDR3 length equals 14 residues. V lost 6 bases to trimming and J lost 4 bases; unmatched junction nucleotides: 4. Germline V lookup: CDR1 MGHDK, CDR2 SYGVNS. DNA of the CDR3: TGTGCCAGCAGCCCGACAGGGGGCTCAGATACGCAGTATTTT. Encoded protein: CASSPTGGSDTQYF.

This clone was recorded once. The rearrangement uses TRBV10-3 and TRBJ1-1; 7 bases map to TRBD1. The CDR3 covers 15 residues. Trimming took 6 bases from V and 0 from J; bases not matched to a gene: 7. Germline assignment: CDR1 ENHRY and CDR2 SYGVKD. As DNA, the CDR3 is TGTGCCATCAGGGCATCGGGACAGTTGAACACTGAAGCTTTCTTT. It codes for CAIRASGQLNTEAFF.

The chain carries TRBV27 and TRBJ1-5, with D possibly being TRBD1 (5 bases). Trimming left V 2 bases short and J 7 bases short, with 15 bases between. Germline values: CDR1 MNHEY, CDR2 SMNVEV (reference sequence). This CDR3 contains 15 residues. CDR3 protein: CASSLTRQGGQPQHF. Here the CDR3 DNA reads TGTGCCAGCAGTTTAACCCGGCAGGGCGGACAGCCCCAGCATTTT.

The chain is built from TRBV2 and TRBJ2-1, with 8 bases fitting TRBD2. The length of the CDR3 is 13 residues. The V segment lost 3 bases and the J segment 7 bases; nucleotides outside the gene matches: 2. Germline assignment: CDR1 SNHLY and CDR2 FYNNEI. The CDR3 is CASSDRLANEQFF. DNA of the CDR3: TGTGCCAGCAGTGACCGACTAGCGAATGAGCAGTTCTTC.

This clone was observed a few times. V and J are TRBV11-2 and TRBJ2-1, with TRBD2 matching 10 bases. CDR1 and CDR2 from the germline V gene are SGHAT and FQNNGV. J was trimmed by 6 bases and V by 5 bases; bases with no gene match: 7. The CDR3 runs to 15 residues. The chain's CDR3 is CASSIGLAARNEQFF. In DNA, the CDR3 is TGTGCCAGCAGCATAGGACTAGCGGCCCGCAATGAGCAGTTCTTC. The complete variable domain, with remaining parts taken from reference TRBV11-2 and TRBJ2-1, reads EAGVAQSPRYKIIEKRQSVAFWCNPISGHATLYWYQQILGQGPKLLIQFQNNGVVDDSQLPKDRFSAERLKGVDSTLKIQPAKLEDSAVYLCASSIGLAARNEQFFGPGTRLTVL.